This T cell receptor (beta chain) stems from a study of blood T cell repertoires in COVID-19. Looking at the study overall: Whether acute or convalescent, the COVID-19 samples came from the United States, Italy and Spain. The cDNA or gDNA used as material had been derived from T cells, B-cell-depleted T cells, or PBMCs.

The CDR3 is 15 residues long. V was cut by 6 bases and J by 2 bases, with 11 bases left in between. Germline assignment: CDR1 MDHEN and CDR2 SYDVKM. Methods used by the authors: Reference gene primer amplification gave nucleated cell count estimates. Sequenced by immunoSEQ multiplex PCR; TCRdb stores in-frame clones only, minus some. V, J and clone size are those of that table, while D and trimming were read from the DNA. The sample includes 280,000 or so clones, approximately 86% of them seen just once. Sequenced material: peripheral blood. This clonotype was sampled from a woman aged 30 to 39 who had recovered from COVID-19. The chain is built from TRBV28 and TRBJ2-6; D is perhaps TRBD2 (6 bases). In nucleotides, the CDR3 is TGTGCCAGCAGCCTCGGAGGGCCTGGGGCCAACGTCCTGACTTTC. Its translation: CASSLGGPGANVLTF.